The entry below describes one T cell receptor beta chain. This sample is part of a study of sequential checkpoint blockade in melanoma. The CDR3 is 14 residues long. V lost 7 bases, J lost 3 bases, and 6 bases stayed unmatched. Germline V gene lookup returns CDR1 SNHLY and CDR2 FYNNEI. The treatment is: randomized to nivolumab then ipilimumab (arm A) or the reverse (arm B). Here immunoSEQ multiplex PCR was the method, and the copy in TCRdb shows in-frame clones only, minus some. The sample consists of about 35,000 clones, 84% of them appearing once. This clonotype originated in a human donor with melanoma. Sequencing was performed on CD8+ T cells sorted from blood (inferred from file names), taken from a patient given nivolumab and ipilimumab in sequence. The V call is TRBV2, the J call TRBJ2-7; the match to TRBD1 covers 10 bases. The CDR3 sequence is CASIGTGALYEQYF. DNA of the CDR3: TGTGCCAGCATCGGGACAGGGGCTCTCTACGAGCAGTACTTC.